These T cell receptor beta chains were read from a single sample in a study of T cells after yellow fever vaccination. MiXCR was run by TCRdb on the 5' RACE reads, yielding one entry per CDR3 protein. The sample shows about 58,000 distinct CDR3 sequences, more than 5.5% of them seen only once. Material: CD8+ T cells sorted from PBMCs, obtained on the day of the first yellow fever vaccination. These receptors were collected from a man between 18 and 35 years old who received the YFV17D yellow fever vaccine. Each CDR3 is given with its conserved first and last residue. Size values are once, few and many counts, or a class for expanded clones, and some rows have none.

cdr3_aa,j_call,v_call,clone_size
CASSLAGVHEQYF,TRBJ2-7,TRBV12-3/TRBV12-4,few
CASSEGVSVRSYEQYF,TRBJ2-7,TRBV2,many
CASSYSELSSYNEQFF,TRBJ2-1,TRBV6-5,NA
CASSFRTSSSYEQYF,TRBJ2-7,TRBV7-6,many
CASSQEWKYEQYF,TRBJ2-7,TRBV4-3,many
CATSRGKLVGGEAFF,TRBJ1-1,TRBV15,many
CATSDAHPGTGERDTQYF,TRBJ2-3,TRBV24-1,few
CASSLAGTYEQYF,TRBJ2-7,TRBV7-8,NA
CSAREATNEKLFF,TRBJ1-4,TRBV20-1,few
CSARDGIEAFF,TRBJ1-1,TRBV20-1,NA
CASREGTEAFF,TRBJ1-1,TRBV28,many
CAISEASRAFF,TRBJ1-1,TRBV10-3,NA
CASSQGFRGGQETQYF,TRBJ2-5,TRBV4-3,NA
CASSYGINQPQHF,TRBJ1-5,TRBV6-5,many
CASSHRQNTGELFF,TRBJ2-2,TRBV7-9,NA
CASSQVGDEKLFF,TRBJ1-4,TRBV4-1,few
CASSRTAMNTEAFF,TRBJ1-1,TRBV6-5,many
CATSRDRSSGNTIYF,TRBJ1-3,TRBV15,many
CAISPGNREAFF,TRBJ1-1,TRBV4-2,NA
CASSPSRRTGELFF,TRBJ2-2,TRBV6-2/TRBV6-3,NA
CASIRTSGAYEQYF,TRBJ2-7,TRBV7-9,few
CASSLSSRPNYEQYF,TRBJ2-7,TRBV7-2,NA
CASSLTEANTGELFF,TRBJ2-2,TRBV2,many
CAYRAGGTEAFF,TRBJ1-1,TRBV2,many
CASSPDRGTALQETQYF,TRBJ2-5,TRBV7-9,NA
CASSYGWDEQFF,TRBJ2-1,TRBV6-2/TRBV6-3,NA
CASSLGGAEQTYNEQFF,TRBJ2-1,TRBV7-9,few
CASSQDRTLFISPLHF,TRBJ1-6,TRBV4-3,many
CASSQQGWDEKLFF,TRBJ1-4,TRBV7-6,few
CASSFGTEEKLFF,TRBJ1-4,TRBV27,many
CASSPRGGSYEQFF,TRBJ2-1,TRBV6-1,NA
CSVELVNTGELFF,TRBJ2-2,TRBV29-1,NA
CATSDRAKNIQYF,TRBJ2-4,TRBV15,many
CASSLDPTSGGQNTGELFF,TRBJ2-2,TRBV7-6,few
CASSLAGGTNTGELFF,TRBJ2-2,TRBV5-1,NA
CASCQADRADHEQYF,TRBJ2-7,TRBV3-1,NA
CASSIGQGITYNEQFF,TRBJ2-1,TRBV5-1,many
CASSYARGRSYEQYF,TRBJ2-7,TRBV7-2,NA
CASSLTPGGEVNQPQHF,TRBJ1-5,TRBV7-2,few
CASSQVGRRGASYNEQFF,TRBJ2-1,TRBV3-1,many
CASGISGDLTEAFF,TRBJ1-1,TRBV12-3/TRBV12-4,few
CASSQDRGVGRTGELFF,TRBJ2-2,TRBV4-1,NA